This TCR beta chain derives from a study of neoadjuvant nivolumab and ipilimumab in lung cancer. Findings and limits, study-wide: Only a small number of samples underwent TCR sequencing.

V was trimmed by 1 base and J by 1 base, leaving 5 bases between them. The germline V gene has CDR1 SGHNT and CDR2 YENEEA. CDR3 size: 14 residues. TCRdb's table, derived via immunoSEQ multiplex PCR, lists solely in-frame clones and lacks some. The sample holds about 18,000 clones; 80% to 90% are singletons and the top ten take around 2.1%. On this clone itself: Its specificity is unknown.

Specimen: peripheral blood, collected before neoadjuvant nivolumab, alone or with ipilimumab. The TCR originated in an adult with non-small cell lung cancer. J is TRBJ2-1 and V is TRBV11-3; D is undetermined. CDR3 sequence: CASSLGWSYNEQFF. The CDR3 DNA reads as TGTGCCAGCAGCTTAGGTTGGTCCTACAATGAGCAGTTCTTC.